This TCR beta chain came from a study of shared clonotypes between healthy human individuals. This clone was observed a handful of times. Its antigen is not identified. Here immunoSEQ multiplex PCR was the method, and the copy in TCRdb shows in-frame clones only, minus some. The data hold about 1 million clones, with roughly 80% observed a single time. Study results and limitations: Clonotype sharing across donors was expected to vary with sequencing depth. The low donor count limited represented genetic and exposure-history diversity.

Adult Caucasians living in Nashville, Tennessee made up all of the donors. J lost 7 bases, V lost 4 bases, and 6 bases had no gene match. This CDR3 is built from 13 residues. From germline, CDR1 is SGHAT and CDR2 FQNNGV. Sequencing used memory CD4+ T cells sorted from blood. Subset in this sample: CD45RA-negative fraction. The receptor's source is a young man in good health. The rearrangement links TRBV11-2 to TRBJ2-7; the match to TRBD1 covers 8 bases. The CDR3 here is CASSSDRAGEQYF. CDR3 sequence (DNA): TGTGCCAGCAGCTCGGACAGGGCTGGGGAGCAGTACTTC. Using reference TRBV11-2 and TRBJ2-7 for the parts outside the CDR3, the full variable domain is EAGVAQSPRYKIIEKRQSVAFWCNPISGHATLYWYQQILGQGPKLLIQFQNNGVVDDSQLPKDRFSAERLKGVDSTLKIQPAKLEDSAVYLCASSSDRAGEQYFGPGTRLTVT.